This TCR beta chain comes out of a study of response to subunit inactivated influenza vaccine. The sample holds a few counts of this clonotype. Trimming took 1 base from V and 1 from J, leaving 7 bases between them. CDR1 is SGHTA, CDR2 FQGNSA, per germline. The CDR3 runs to 14 residues. Each CDR3 protein gets one entry after TCRdb re-called the RT-PCR reads with MiXCR. The sample holds about 570,000 distinct CDR3 sequences; about 11% are singletons and the top ten take 8% to 13%. Another study also made use of these data, one on T cells expressing NK-cell markers. That work adds: Beta-chain TCR cDNA was generated via 5'RACE template switching with UMIs.

The material was PBMCs from blood, obtained on the day of vaccination. The chain joins TRBV7-2 to TRBJ1-1; D not resolved. This TCR was recovered from a man aged 50-59 years who received an inactivated influenza vaccine. The CDR3 nucleotides read TGTGCCAGCAGCTTAGTTTACGGGAACACTGAAGCTTTCTTT. Protein product: CASSLVYGNTEAFF.